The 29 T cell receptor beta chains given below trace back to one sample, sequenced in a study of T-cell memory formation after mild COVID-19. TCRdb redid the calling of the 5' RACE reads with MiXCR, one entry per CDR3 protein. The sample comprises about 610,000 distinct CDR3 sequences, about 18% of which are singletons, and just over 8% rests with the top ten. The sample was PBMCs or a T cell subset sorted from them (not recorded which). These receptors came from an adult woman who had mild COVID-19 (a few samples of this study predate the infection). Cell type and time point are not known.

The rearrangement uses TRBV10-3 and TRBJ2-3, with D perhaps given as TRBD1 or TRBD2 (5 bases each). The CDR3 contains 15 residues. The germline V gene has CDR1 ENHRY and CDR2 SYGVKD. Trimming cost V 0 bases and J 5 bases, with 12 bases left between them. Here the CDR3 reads CAISESGRDGDTQYF. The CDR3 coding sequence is TGTGCCATCAGTGAGTCAGGCAGGGACGGAGATACGCAGTATTTT.

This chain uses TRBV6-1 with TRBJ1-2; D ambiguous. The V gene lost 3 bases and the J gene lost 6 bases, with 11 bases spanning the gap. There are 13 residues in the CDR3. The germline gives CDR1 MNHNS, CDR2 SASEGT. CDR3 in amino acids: CASSDQGFNGYTF. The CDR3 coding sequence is TGTGCCAGCAGTGACCAAGGGTTTAATGGCTACACCTTC.

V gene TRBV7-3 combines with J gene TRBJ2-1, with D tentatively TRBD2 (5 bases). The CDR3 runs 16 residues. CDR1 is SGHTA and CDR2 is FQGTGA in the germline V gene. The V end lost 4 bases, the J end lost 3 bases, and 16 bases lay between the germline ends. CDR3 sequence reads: CASSWLERTVYNEQFF. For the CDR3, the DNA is TGTGCCAGCAGCTGGCTAGAGCGGACTGTCTACAATGAGCAGTTCTTC.

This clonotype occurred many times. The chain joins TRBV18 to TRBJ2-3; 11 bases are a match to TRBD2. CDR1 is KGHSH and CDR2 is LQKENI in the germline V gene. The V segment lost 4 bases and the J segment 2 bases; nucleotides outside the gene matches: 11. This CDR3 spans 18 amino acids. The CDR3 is CASSLLPTSGETTDTQYF. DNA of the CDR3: TGTGCCAGCTCACTTTTGCCGACTAGCGGGGAAACCACAGATACGCAGTATTTT.

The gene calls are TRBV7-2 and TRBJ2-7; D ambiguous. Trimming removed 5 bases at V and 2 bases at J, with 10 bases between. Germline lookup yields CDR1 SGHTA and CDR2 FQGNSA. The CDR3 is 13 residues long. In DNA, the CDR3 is TGTGCCAGCAGCCAACCCCCCGCCTACGAGCAGTACTTC. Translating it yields CASSQPPAYEQYF.

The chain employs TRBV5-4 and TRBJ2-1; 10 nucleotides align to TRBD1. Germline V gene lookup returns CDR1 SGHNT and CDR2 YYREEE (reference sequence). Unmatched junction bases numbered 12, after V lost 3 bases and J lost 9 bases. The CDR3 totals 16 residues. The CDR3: CASSSTGTGERSEQFF. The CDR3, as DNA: TGTGCCAGCAGCTCAACCGGGACAGGGGAAAGGAGTGAGCAGTTCTTC.

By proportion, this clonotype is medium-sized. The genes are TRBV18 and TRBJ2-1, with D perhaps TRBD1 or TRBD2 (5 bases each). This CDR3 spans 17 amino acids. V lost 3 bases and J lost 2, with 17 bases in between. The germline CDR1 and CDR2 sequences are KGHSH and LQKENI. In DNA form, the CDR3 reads TGTGCCAGCTCACCTCAGACCGGGACGGATCCCTACAATGAGCAGTTCTTC. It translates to CASSPQTGTDPYNEQFF.

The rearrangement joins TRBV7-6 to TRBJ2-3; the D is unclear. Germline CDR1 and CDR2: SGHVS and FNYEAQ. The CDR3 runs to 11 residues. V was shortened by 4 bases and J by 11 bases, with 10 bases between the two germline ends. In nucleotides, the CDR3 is TGTGCCAGCAGCTCTTCTGTAAGGCAGTATTTT. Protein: CASSSSVRQYF.

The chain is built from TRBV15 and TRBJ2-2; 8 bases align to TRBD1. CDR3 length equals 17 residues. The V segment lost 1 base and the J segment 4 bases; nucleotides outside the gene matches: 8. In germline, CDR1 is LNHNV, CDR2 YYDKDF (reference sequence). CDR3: CATSRAPGTGATGELFF. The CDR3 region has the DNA TGTGCCACCAGCAGAGCCCCCGGGACAGGAGCCACCGGGGAGCTGTTTTTT.

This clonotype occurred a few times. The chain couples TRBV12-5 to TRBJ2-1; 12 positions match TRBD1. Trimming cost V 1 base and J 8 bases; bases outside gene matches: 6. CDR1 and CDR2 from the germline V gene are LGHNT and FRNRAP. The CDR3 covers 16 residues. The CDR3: CASGLAGTGGAYEQFF. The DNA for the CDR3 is TGTGCTAGTGGTTTGGCCGGGACAGGGGGCGCATATGAGCAGTTCTTC.

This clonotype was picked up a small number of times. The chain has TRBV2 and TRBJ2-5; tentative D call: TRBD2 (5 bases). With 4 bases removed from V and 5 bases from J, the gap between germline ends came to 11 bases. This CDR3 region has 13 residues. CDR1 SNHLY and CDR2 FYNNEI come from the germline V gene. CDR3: CASSGAGQETQYF. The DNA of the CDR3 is TGTGCCAGCAGTGGGGCGGGTCAGGAGACCCAGTACTTC.

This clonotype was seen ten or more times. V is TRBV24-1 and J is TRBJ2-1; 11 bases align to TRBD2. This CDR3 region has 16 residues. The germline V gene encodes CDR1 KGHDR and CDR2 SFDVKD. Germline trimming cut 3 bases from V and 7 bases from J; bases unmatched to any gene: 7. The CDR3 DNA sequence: TGTGCCACCAGTGATCTTAGCGGGGGGGCGGGTAATGAGCAGTTCTTC. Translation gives CATSDLSGGAGNEQFF.

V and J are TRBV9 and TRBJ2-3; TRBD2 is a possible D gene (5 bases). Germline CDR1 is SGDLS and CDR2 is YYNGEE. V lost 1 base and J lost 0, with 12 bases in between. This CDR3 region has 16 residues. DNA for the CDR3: TGTGCCAGCAGCGTACGGGAAGGCTCCAGCACAGATACGCAGTATTTT. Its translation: CASSVREGSSTDTQYF.

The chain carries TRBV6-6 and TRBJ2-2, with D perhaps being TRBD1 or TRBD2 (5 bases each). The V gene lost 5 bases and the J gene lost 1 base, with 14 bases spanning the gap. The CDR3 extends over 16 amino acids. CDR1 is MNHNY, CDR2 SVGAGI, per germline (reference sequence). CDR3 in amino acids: CASSGPGRLNTGELFF. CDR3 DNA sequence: TGTGCCAGCAGTGGACCGGGACGATTGAACACCGGGGAGCTGTTTTTT.

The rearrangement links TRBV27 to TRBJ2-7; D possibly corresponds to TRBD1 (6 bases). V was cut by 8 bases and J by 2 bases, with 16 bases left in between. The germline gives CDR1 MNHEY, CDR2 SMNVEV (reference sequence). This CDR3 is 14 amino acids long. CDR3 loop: CASRPGHGPYEQYF. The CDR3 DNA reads TGTGCCAGCCGGCCGGGACACGGACCCTACGAGCAGTACTTC.

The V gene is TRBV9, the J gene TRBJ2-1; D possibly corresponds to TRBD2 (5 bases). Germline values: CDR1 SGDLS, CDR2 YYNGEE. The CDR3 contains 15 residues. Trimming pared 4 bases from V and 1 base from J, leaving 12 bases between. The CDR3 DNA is TGTGCCAGCAGCCAGTCAAGCGGTTCCTACAATGAGCAGTTCTTC. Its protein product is CASSQSSGSYNEQFF.

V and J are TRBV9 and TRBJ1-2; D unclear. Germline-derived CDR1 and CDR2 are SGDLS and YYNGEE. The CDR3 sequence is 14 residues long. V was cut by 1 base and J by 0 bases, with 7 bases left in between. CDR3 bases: TGTGCCAGCAGCGTACCGGGGACTAACTATGGCTACACCTTC. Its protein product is CASSVPGTNYGYTF.

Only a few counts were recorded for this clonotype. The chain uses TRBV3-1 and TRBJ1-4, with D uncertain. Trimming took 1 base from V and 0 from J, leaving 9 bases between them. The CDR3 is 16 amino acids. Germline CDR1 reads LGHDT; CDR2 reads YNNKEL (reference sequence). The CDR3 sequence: CASSQGRVATNEKLFF. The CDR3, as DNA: TGTGCCAGCAGCCAAGGTCGGGTTGCAACTAATGAAAAACTGTTTTTT.

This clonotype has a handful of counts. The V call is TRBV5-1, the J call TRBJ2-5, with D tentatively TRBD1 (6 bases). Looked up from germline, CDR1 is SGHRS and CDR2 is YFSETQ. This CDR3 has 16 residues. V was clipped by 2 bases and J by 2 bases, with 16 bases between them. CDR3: CASSFRDRRQQETQYF. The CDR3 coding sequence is TGCGCCAGCAGCTTTAGAGACAGGAGACAACAAGAGACCCAGTACTTC.

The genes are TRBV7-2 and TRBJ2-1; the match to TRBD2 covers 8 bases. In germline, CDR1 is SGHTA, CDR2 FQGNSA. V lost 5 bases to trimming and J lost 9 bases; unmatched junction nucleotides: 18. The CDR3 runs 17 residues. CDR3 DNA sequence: TGTGCCAGCAGCCCAAGGGGCGGGAGGAAAGCCAATGGTGAGCAGTTCTTC. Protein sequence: CASSPRGGRKANGEQFF.

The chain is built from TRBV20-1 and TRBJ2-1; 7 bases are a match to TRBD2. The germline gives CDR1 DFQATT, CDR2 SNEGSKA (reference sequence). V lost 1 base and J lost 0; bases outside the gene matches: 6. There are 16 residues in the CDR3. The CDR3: CSARARSGNSYNEQFF. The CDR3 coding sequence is TGCAGTGCTAGAGCCCGAAGCGGGAACTCCTACAATGAGCAGTTCTTC.

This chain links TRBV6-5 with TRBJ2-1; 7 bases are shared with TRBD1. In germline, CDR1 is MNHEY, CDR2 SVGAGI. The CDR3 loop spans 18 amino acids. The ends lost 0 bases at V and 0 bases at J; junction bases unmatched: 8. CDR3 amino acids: CASSYSMGTENSYNEQFF. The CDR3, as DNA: TGTGCCAGCAGTTACTCGATGGGGACAGAAAACTCCTACAATGAGCAGTTCTTC.

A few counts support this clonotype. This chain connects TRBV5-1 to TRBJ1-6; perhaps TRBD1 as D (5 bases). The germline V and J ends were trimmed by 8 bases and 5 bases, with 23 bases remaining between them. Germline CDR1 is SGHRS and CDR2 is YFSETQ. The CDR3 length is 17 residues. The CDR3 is CASSTGATIGNNSPLHF. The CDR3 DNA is TGCGCCAGTTCCACAGGTGCAACTATCGGGAATAATTCACCCCTCCACTTT.

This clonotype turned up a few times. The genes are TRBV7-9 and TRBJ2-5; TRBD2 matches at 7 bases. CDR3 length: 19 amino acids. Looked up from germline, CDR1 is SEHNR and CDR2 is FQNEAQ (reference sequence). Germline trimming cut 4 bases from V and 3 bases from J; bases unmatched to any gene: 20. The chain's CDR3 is CASSSLTRNPLRGEETQYF. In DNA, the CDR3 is TGTGCCAGCAGCTCACTGACCCGTAACCCCCTCCGGGGGGAAGAGACCCAGTACTTC.

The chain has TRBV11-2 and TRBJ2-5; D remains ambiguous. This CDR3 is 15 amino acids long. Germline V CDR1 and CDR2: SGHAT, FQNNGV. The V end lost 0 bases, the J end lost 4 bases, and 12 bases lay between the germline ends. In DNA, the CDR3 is TGTGCCAGCAGCTTAGATGCCCTTGTTCGAGAGACCCAGTACTTC. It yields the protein CASSLDALVRETQYF. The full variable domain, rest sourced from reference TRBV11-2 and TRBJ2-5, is EAGVAQSPRYKIIEKRQSVAFWCNPISGHATLYWYQQILGQGPKLLIQFQNNGVVDDSQLPKDRFSAERLKGVDSTLKIQPAKLEDSAVYLCASSLDALVRETQYFGPGTRLLVL.

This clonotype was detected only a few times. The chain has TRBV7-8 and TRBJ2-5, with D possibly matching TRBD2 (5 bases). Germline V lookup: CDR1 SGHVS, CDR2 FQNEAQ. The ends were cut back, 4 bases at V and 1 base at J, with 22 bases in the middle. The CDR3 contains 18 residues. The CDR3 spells CASSSPLDPGETQETQYF. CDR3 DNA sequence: TGTGCCAGCAGCTCCCCACTAGACCCCGGGGAAACCCAAGAGACCCAGTACTTC. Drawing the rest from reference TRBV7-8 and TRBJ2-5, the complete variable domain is GAGVSQSPRYKVAKRGQDVALRCDPISGHVSLFWYQQALGQGPEFLTYFQNEAQLDKSGLPSDRFFAERPEGSVSTLKIQRTQQEDSAVYLCASSSPLDPGETQETQYFGPGTRLLVL.

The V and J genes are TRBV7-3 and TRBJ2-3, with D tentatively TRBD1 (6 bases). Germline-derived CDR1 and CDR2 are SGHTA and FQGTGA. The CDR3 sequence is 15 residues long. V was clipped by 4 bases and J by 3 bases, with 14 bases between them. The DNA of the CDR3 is TGTGCCAGCAGCTCAGCCCCAGGGGCAACAGATACGCAGTATTTT. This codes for CASSSAPGATDTQYF.

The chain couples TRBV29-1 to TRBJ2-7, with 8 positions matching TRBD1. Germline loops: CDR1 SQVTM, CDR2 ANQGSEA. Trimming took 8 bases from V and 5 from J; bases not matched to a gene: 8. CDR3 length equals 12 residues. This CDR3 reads CSTLDRVHEQYF. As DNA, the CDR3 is TGCAGCACCCTGGACAGGGTCCACGAGCAGTACTTC.

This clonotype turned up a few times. This CDR3 is CASSLLGTPDHTQYF. The CDR3 region has the DNA TGCGCCAGCAGTCTCCTTGGGACGCCTGACCATACGCAGTATTTT. The J gene is TRBJ2-3, the V gene TRBV5-1; D possibly matches TRBD1 or TRBD2 (5 bases each). Germline V gene lookup returns CDR1 SGHRS and CDR2 YFSETQ. This CDR3 comprises 15 residues. Trimming shortened V by 5 bases and J by 7 bases, and 20 bases separated the two germline ends.